The T cell receptor beta chain described here comes from a study of regulatory T cells in long-lasting Graves disease. This clonotype occurred many times. Specified time point: persistent/refractory GD, antithyroid drugs over 5 years with positive TRAb. RNA from PBMCs was the source of the TCR library. CDR3 regions were amplified by Arm-PCR using iRepertoire HTBI primers to build TCR beta libraries. TCRdb used MiXCR to reprocess the multiplex PCR reads, holding one entry per CDR3 protein. The sample has roughly 470,000 distinct CDR3 sequences; around 21% are singletons. The TCR originated in a female donor with Graves disease. Specimen: peripheral blood mononuclear cells (PBMCs), collected when the disease was refractory, from a patient treated with antithyroid drugs.

The CDR3 is CASSPEGNTEAFF. CDR3 DNA sequence: TGTGCCAGCAGCCCCGAAGGTAACACTGAAGCTTTCTTT. The chain links TRBV3-1 to TRBJ1-1; the D is unclear. In germline, CDR1 is LGHDT, CDR2 YNNKEL (reference sequence). The CDR3 loop spans 13 amino acids. The V end was cut by 4 bases, the J end by 2 bases, with 8 bases between. Looking up the rest from reference TRBV3-1 and TRBJ1-1 gives the full variable domain: DTAVSQTPKYLVTQMGNDKSIKCEQNLGHDTMYWYKQDSKKFLKIMFSYNNKELIINETVPNRFSPKSPDKAHLNLHINSLELGDSAVYFCASSPEGNTEAFFGQGTRLTVV.